This TCR beta chain was obtained from a study of T cells in Graves' hyperthyroidism and ophthalmopathy. The V end was cut by 2 bases, the J end by 4 bases, with 15 bases between. The CDR3 runs to 15 residues. From germline, CDR1 is GTSNPN and CDR2 SVGIG (reference sequence). Uncontrolled infection, other autoimmune disease, pregnancy or lactation disqualified patients from enrolment. What was amplified from RNA transcripts were TCR beta CDR3 regions. The TCR CDR3 first-round RT-PCR relied on the HTBI primer set. From the multiplex PCR reads, TCRdb called clonotypes with MiXCR, one entry per CDR3 protein. The repertoire holds fewer than 350,000 distinct CDR3 sequences, with roughly 19% as singletons. This clonotype was detected many times.

Sequenced: blood. The V and J genes are TRBV30 and TRBJ1-3; possibly TRBD1 for D (6 bases). The source of this sequence is a man aged 50-59 years with Graves' ophthalmopathy. CDR3 bases: TGTGCCTGGAGTAGTAGGGGGGCGCGAGGAAACACCATATATTTT. Amino acid sequence: CAWSSRGARGNTIYF.